Presented here are 27 T cell receptor beta chains from one specimen sequenced in a study of regulatory T cells in long-lasting Graves disease. As for time point: newly diagnosed GD, antithyroid drugs for less than 3 months. Scientists built the TCR library using RNA that was extracted from PBMCs. Building the TCR beta libraries relied on iRepertoire HTBI primers, and CDR3 regions underwent Arm-PCR. Each CDR3 protein is one row after TCRdb ran MiXCR on the multiplex PCR reads. The profile shows roughly 320,000 distinct CDR3 sequences, over 15% of them singletons. A further study also used this sample, focusing on T cells in Graves' hyperthyroidism and ophthalmopathy.

The starting material was peripheral blood mononuclear cells (PBMCs), obtained at new diagnosis, from a patient treated with antithyroid drugs. The receptor source for this set is a man between 35 and 55 years old with Graves disease.

The table lists this clonotype with many counts. The J gene is TRBJ2-7, the V gene TRBV15, with D perhaps TRBD2 (5 bases). The V gene's germline CDR1 is LNHNV and CDR2 YYDKDF (reference sequence). The length of the CDR3 is 14 residues. Deletions cut 0 bases from V and 3 bases from J, with 9 bases between. CDR3 residues: CATSRDVGNYEQYF. The CDR3 DNA reads as TGTGCCACCAGCAGAGACGTCGGGAACTACGAGCAGTACTTC.

This clonotype was seen many times. This chain links TRBV5-1 with TRBJ2-3, with 7 bases fitting TRBD2. The CDR3 consists of 14 residues. Trimming at V came to 6 bases and at J to 6 bases, leaving 10 bases not matched to a gene. Germline CDR1 is SGHRS and CDR2 is YFSETQ. The CDR3 spells CASTGGYVGDTQYF. For the CDR3, the DNA is TGCGCCAGCACCGGGGGGTATGTGGGGGATACGCAGTATTTT.

This clonotype came up many times. The chain carries TRBV7-2 and TRBJ2-1; a possible D gene is TRBD2 (6 bases). The CDR3 loop spans 15 amino acids. The germline gives CDR1 SGHTA, CDR2 FQGNSA. The germline V and J ends were trimmed by 5 bases and 14 bases, with 25 bases remaining between them. CDR3 residues: CASSLNAPGFREKFF. DNA of the CDR3: TGTGCCAGCAGCCTCAACGCCCCGGGCTTTCGGGAGAAGTTCTTC.

V is TRBV6-1 and J is TRBJ1-1; D remains unclear. V lost 6 bases and J lost 4, with 12 bases in between. The length of the CDR3 is 13 residues. Germline V lookup: CDR1 MNHNS, CDR2 SASEGT. As DNA, the CDR3 is TGTGCCAGCAGCTCCGCGGGAGGCACTGAAGCTTTCTTT. Translated: CASSSAGGTEAFF.

This chain connects TRBV28 to TRBJ1-2; TRBD1 matches 11 bases. Germline loops: CDR1 MDHEN, CDR2 SYDVKM. This CDR3 spans 15 amino acids. V gave up 5 bases and J gave up 7 bases; unmatched junction bases: 9. In nucleotides, the CDR3 is TGTGCCAGCAGTCTCCCTCGGACAGGGGGCCCTGGCTACACCTTC. Translating gives CASSLPRTGGPGYTF.

The chain joins TRBV27 to TRBJ2-7, with TRBD1 matching 10 bases. Germline V gene data show CDR1 as MNHEY and CDR2 as SMNVEV (reference sequence). This CDR3 contains 14 residues. The V gene end was trimmed by 5 bases and the J gene end by 6 bases; junction bases not matched to a gene: 7. The CDR3 nucleotides read TGTGCCAGCAGTCCGGGACAGGGGTCTCGCGAGCAGTACTTC. Its translation is CASSPGQGSREQYF.

This clonotype was counted ten times or more. The chain has TRBV2 and TRBJ2-1; 7 bases are shared with TRBD1. After removal of 6 bases from V and 0 bases from J, the junction contained 2 bases not matched to a gene. Looked up from germline, CDR1 is SNHLY and CDR2 is FYNNEI. The CDR3 totals 14 residues. In nucleotides, the CDR3 is TGTGCCAGCAGGCCAGGGGGCTCCTACAATGAGCAGTTCTTC. Translated: CASRPGGSYNEQFF.

This clonotype came up many times. This sequence joins TRBV2 and TRBJ1-2, with D possibly matching TRBD1 (6 bases). CDR3 length: 16 amino acids. With 1 base removed from V and 4 bases from J, the gap between germline ends came to 16 bases. The V gene's germline CDR1 is SNHLY and CDR2 FYNNEI. This CDR3 is CASSEGAGGSTYGYTF. CDR3 nucleotides: TGTGCCAGCAGTGAAGGGGCTGGGGGCAGCACCTATGGCTACACCTTC.

This clonotype has more than one count but fewer than ten. The genes are TRBV12-3 or TRBV12-4 and TRBJ2-2; D possibly corresponds to TRBD2 (6 bases). Trimming stripped 2 bases from V and 6 bases from J, with 13 bases between. The length of the CDR3 is 15 residues. DNA of the CDR3: TGTGCCAGCAGTTTAAGGGTTGGAGGGGCCGGGGAGCTGTTTTTT. Amino acids: CASSLRVGGAGELFF.

This clonotype was seen a handful of times. The rearrangement links TRBV20-1 to TRBJ1-2; D perhaps matches TRBD1 (5 bases). Germline lookup yields CDR1 DFQATT and CDR2 SNEGSKA (reference sequence). V lost 6 bases and J lost 4, with 21 bases in between. This CDR3 has 15 residues. The CDR3, as DNA: TGCAGTGCCCCTGGGGGGGGTATGGTTCTCTATGGCTACACCTTC. This gives the protein CSAPGGGMVLYGYTF.

The chain employs TRBV27 and TRBJ2-7; 9 bases line up with TRBD1. The germline CDR1 and CDR2 sequences are MNHEY and SMNVEV (reference sequence). V shed 5 bases, J shed 2 bases, and the junction held 10 bases outside the gene matches. CDR3 size: 16 residues. The CDR3 protein is CASSLRIGTGPYEQYF. The CDR3 DNA reads as TGTGCCAGCAGTCTCCGAATAGGGACAGGGCCCTACGAGCAGTACTTC.

This clonotype showed up many times. V gene TRBV2 combines with J gene TRBJ1-1; tentative D call: TRBD1 (6 bases). The CDR3 has 15 amino acids. Trimming stripped 8 bases from V and 0 bases from J, with 16 bases between. The germline V gene has CDR1 SNHLY and CDR2 FYNNEI. The CDR3: CASHRSDRLNTEAFF. CDR3 nucleotide sequence: TGTGCCAGCCACAGAAGCGACAGGCTGAACACTGAAGCTTTCTTT.

This clonotype was observed many times. The chain employs TRBV27 and TRBJ2-1; tentative D call: TRBD1 (6 bases). CDR3 size: 14 residues. Between the trimmed V and J ends, which lost 7 bases and 6 bases, there was a span of 16 bases. Per the germline V gene, CDR1 is MNHEY and CDR2 is SMNVEV (reference sequence). This CDR3 reads CASKWDIMFNEQFF. CDR3 bases: TGTGCCAGCAAATGGGACATAATGTTCAATGAGCAGTTCTTC.

The gene calls are TRBV4-1 and TRBJ2-7; 12 positions match TRBD2. CDR3 length: 15 amino acids. J gave up 4 bases and V 3 bases, and 4 bases lay outside the gene matches. From germline, CDR1 is MGHRA and CDR2 YSYEKL. CDR3 residues: CASSHRLAGAYEQYF. The CDR3 DNA reads as TGCGCCAGCAGCCACAGACTAGCGGGGGCGTACGAGCAGTACTTC.

A remark on this clonotype: The junction and the germline gene differ at one end; a read error may be behind it. The V gene is TRBV10-3, the J gene TRBJ1-1; 9 bases fit TRBD1. This CDR3 comprises 15 residues. Germline V gene data show CDR1 as ENHRY and CDR2 as SYGVKD. The CDR3 DNA reads TGTGCCATCAGTGAAATAGGACAGGGGTACACTGAAGCTCTCTTT. It codes for CAISEIGQGYTEALF.

This clonotype has a handful of counts. The rearrangement uses TRBV7-9 and TRBJ1-4, with D perhaps matching TRBD1 (5 bases). CDR3 length: 15 amino acids. Germline V CDR1 and CDR2: SEHNR, FQNEAQ (reference sequence). Trimming shortened V by 5 bases and J by 7 bases, and 17 bases separated the two germline ends. The CDR3 region is CASSPVGGILEKLFF. The CDR3 nucleotides read TGTGCCAGCAGCCCGGTCGGGGGAATACTTGAAAAACTGTTTTTT. Using reference TRBV7-9 and TRBJ1-4 for the parts outside the CDR3, the full variable domain is DTGVSQNPRHKITKRGQNVTFRCDPISEHNRLYWYRQTLGQGPEFLTYFQNEAQLEKSRLLSDRFSAERPKGSFSTLEIQRTEQGDSAMYLCASSPVGGILEKLFFGSGTQLSVL.

This clonotype was picked up many times. V gene TRBV24-1 combines with J gene TRBJ2-1; 8 bases line up with TRBD2. Germline V lookup: CDR1 KGHDR, CDR2 SFDVKD. The CDR3 loop spans 15 amino acids. J was trimmed by 4 bases and V by 6 bases; bases with no gene match: 7. CDR3 region: CATSRVGGGYNEQFF. Written as DNA, the CDR3 is TGTGCCACCAGTCGGGTGGGCGGGGGGTACAATGAGCAGTTCTTC.

This clonotype showed up many times. This chain links TRBV3-1 with TRBJ2-3, with D unclear. CDR1 is LGHDT and CDR2 is YNNKEL in the germline V gene (reference sequence). The CDR3 sequence is 14 residues long. Between the trimmed V and J ends, which lost 4 bases and 1 base, there was a span of 9 bases. CDR3 sequence: CASSLPSGTDTQYF. The CDR3 DNA follows: TGTGCCAGCAGCCTGCCGTCGGGCACAGATACGCAGTATTTT.

V is TRBV4-2 and J is TRBJ2-1; 9 bases are shared with TRBD1. CDR1 and CDR2 from the germline V gene are LGHNA and YNFKEQ. This CDR3 spans 15 amino acids. Germline trimming cut 8 bases from V and 3 bases from J; bases unmatched to any gene: 8. CDR3 residues: CASQTGTGSYNEQFF. CDR3 bases: TGTGCCAGCCAAACCGGGACAGGGAGCTACAATGAGCAGTTCTTC.

This rearrangement joins TRBV5-5 to TRBJ2-7; TRBD1 matches at 10 bases. Germline CDR1 reads SGHKS; CDR2 reads YYEKEE (reference sequence). Trimming removed 5 bases from V and 3 bases from J; junction bases left unmatched: 8. This CDR3 has 15 amino acids. CDR3 protein: CASSPGTGDFYEQYF. As DNA, the CDR3 is TGTGCCAGCAGTCCCGGGACAGGGGACTTCTACGAGCAGTACTTC.

This clonotype was seen many times. The chain recombines TRBV12-3 or TRBV12-4 with TRBJ2-5; possible D gene TRBD1, 6 bases. Trimming removed 0 bases at V and 6 bases at J, with 17 bases between. The CDR3 totals 16 residues. The CDR3 DNA reads as TGTGCCAGCAGTTTAGCGGGGGCAAGGTGGGAGAAGACCCAGTACTTC. Translation: CASSLAGARWEKTQYF.

This clonotype showed up many times. The chain couples TRBV11-2 to TRBJ2-7; the D is unclear. The CDR3 spans 14 residues. Germline CDR1 and CDR2: SGHAT and FQNNGV. V was pared by 0 bases and J by 3 bases, with 9 bases between. Written as DNA, the CDR3 is TGTGCCAGCAGCTTAGAATCCCTGAACTACGAGCAGTACTTC. This translates into CASSLESLNYEQYF.

The rearrangement links TRBV24-1 to TRBJ2-3; 9 nucleotides line up with TRBD2. Germline trimming cut 1 base from V and 0 bases from J; bases unmatched to any gene: 10. This CDR3 is 19 amino acids long. CDR1 and CDR2 (germline): KGHDR, SFDVKD. CDR3 amino acids: CATSDFKVAGAPSTDTQYF. For the CDR3, the DNA is TGTGCCACCAGTGATTTTAAGGTAGCGGGGGCTCCTAGCACAGATACGCAGTATTTT.

The V call is TRBV7-6, the J call TRBJ2-1; TRBD2 is a possible D gene (5 bases). The CDR3 extends over 14 amino acids. Deletions cut 1 base from V and 9 bases from J, with 13 bases between. In germline, CDR1 is SGHVS, CDR2 FNYEAQ. The CDR3 loop reads CASSLVPEVLEQFF. Here the CDR3 DNA reads TGTGCCAGCAGCTTAGTGCCGGAGGTGCTTGAGCAGTTCTTC.

The chain recombines TRBV20-1 with TRBJ1-2, with D uncertain. With 1 base removed from V and 9 bases from J, the gap between germline ends came to 18 bases. Germline CDR1 DFQATT, CDR2 SNEGSKA (reference sequence). The CDR3 spans 14 residues. The CDR3 loop reads CSARAHGMGFSYTF. The CDR3 bases are TGCAGTGCTAGAGCGCACGGTATGGGGTTCAGCTACACCTTC.

This clonotype was counted ten times or more. V and J are TRBV28 and TRBJ1-4; D not resolved. Germline values: CDR1 MDHEN, CDR2 SYDVKM. The CDR3 sequence is 12 residues long. V lost 8 bases and J lost 0, with 4 bases in between. The DNA for the CDR3 is TGTGCCAGCGGAACAACTAATGAAAAACTGTTTTTT. Translating it yields CASGTTNEKLFF.

The chain uses TRBV7-6 and TRBJ2-3; 8 bases line up with TRBD2. Unmatched junction bases numbered 4, after V lost 5 bases and J lost 0 bases. Germline values: CDR1 SGHVS, CDR2 FNYEAQ. The CDR3 consists of 15 residues. CDR3 sequence reads: CASSIRGGSTDTQYF. The CDR3 DNA follows: TGTGCCAGCAGCATCCGGGGGGGAAGCACAGATACGCAGTATTTT.